This T cell receptor (beta chain) was obtained from a study of T cells in women clearing cervical HPV infection. HPV was found by MY09/MY11 PCR and dot-blot genotyping. Study-wide results and caveats: Unknown T-cell numbers per sample may underlie the richness differences.

As to this clone: What it binds is not known. The DNA ends 3 residues before the CDR3 does, and the rest of the CDR3 is filled in from the germline J gene.

The CDR3 totals 15 residues. V gave up 3 bases and J gave up 7 bases, with 16 bases separating them. Germline V gives CDR1 SGHDN, CDR2 FVKESK. Genomic DNA, averaging approximately 1,200 ng per sample, yielded TCR beta CDR3 via immunoSEQ. Libraries were prepared by immunoSEQ multiplex PCR; TCRdb keeps only in-frame clonotypes and omits some of them. This repertoire includes approximately 35,000 clones. This sequence originates from a woman aged 18 to 75 with a cervical HPV16 infection that either progressed to CIN3+ or cleared (not recorded which). Sequenced material: blood buffy coat. This sequence joins TRBV14 and TRBJ2-1; tentatively, D is TRBD1 (5 bases). Here the CDR3 reads CASSHRTHDRNEQFF. CDR3 bases read: TGTGCCAGCAGCCACCGGACACATGATAGGAATGAG.